This entry lists 19 T cell receptor beta chains sequenced from one sample in a study of shared clonotypes between healthy human individuals. Produced via immunoSEQ multiplex PCR; TCRdb's table is partial and in-frame only. The sample consists of about 2.4 million clones, over 85% of them appearing once. Sequenced input: naive CD4+ T cells sorted from blood. Subset noted: CD45RA+ positively selected. The receptors were gathered from a man younger than 35 in good health.

The chain has TRBV7-2 and TRBJ2-7; possibly TRBD1 for D (5 bases). The CDR3 totals 12 residues. Germline V gene sequence: CDR1 SGHTA, CDR2 FQGNSA. V was clipped by 1 base and J by 9 bases, with 10 bases between them. The CDR3 here is CASSLGPGMQYF. CDR3 sequence (DNA): TGTGCCAGCAGCTTAGGACCAGGGATGCAGTACTTC.

The gene calls are TRBV5-5 and TRBJ2-7; TRBD1 aligns across 10 bases. The length of the CDR3 is 15 residues. J was trimmed by 5 bases and V by 0 bases; bases with no gene match: 5. The germline CDR1 and CDR2 sequences are SGHKS and YYEKEE (reference sequence). CDR3: CASSLEGQGLDEQYF. CDR3 in DNA: TGTGCCAGCAGCTTGGAGGGACAGGGGCTCGACGAGCAGTACTTC.

With regard to this clone: Relative to the germline gene, one junction end is altered; a read error may explain this. The chain combines TRBV6-1 with TRBJ2-1; a weak D match, TRBD1 (6 bases). Germline CDR1 reads MNHNS; CDR2 reads SASEGT. The CDR3 covers 15 residues. The CDR3 here is CASNEQGSSYNEQFF. CDR3 in DNA: TGTGCCAGCAATGAACAGGGCAGCTCCTACAATGAGCAGTTCTTC.

This rearrangement joins TRBV5-1 to TRBJ2-7; perhaps TRBD1 as D (5 bases). Trimming cost V 0 bases and J 3 bases, with 10 bases left between them. This CDR3 has 14 amino acids. CDR1 and CDR2 from the germline V gene are SGHRS and YFSETQ. CDR3 region: CASSLGRQGYEQYF. The CDR3, as DNA: TGCGCCAGCAGCTTGGGGCGTCAGGGCTACGAGCAGTACTTC.

The chain is built from TRBV5-4 and TRBJ2-5; D remains ambiguous. Germline values: CDR1 SGHNT, CDR2 YYREEE (reference sequence). This CDR3 has 13 amino acids. With 0 bases removed from V and 5 bases from J, the gap between germline ends came to 8 bases. The CDR3 sequence: CASSLALKETQYF. The CDR3 region has the DNA TGTGCCAGCAGCTTGGCCCTGAAGGAGACCCAGTACTTC.

This chain links TRBV18 with TRBJ2-3, with TRBD1 matching over 7 bases. Looked up from germline, CDR1 is KGHSH and CDR2 is LQKENI. The V and J ends lost 2 bases and 6 bases, in that order; junction bases with no gene match: 11. The CDR3 length is 16 residues. In DNA form, the CDR3 reads TGTGCCAGCTCACCATATCCGCCAGGGGGTCGGGATACGCAGTATTTT. As protein: CASSPYPPGGRDTQYF.

The V call is TRBV5-5, the J call TRBJ1-6, with 7 bases identical to TRBD1. The CDR3 consists of 13 residues. From germline, CDR1 is SGHKS and CDR2 YYEKEE (reference sequence). Trimming at V came to 7 bases and at J to 5 bases, leaving 3 bases not matched to a gene. The CDR3 DNA follows: TGTGCCAGCGGACAGGAAAATAATTCACCCCTCCACTTT. It specifies CASGQENNSPLHF.

Remarks on this clone: The same CDR3 can be traced to other DNA sequences in this sample. J is TRBJ1-5 and V is TRBV7-9; 7 positions match TRBD1. The CDR3 length is 15 residues. The trim removed 0 bases at V and 3 bases at J, leaving 2 bases unmatched. Germline CDR1 SEHNR, CDR2 FQNEAQ (reference sequence). The CDR3 DNA follows: TGTGCCAGCAGCTTAGCTACAGGGGACAATCAGCCCCAGCATTTT. Translation gives CASSLATGDNQPQHF.

The chain combines TRBV11-2 with TRBJ1-1, with D tentatively TRBD1 (6 bases). Germline assignment: CDR1 SGHAT and CDR2 FQNNGV. The CDR3 has 14 residues. The germline V and J ends were trimmed by 6 bases and 5 bases, with 16 bases remaining between them. The CDR3 loop reads CASSTGWGGTEAFF. The CDR3 DNA is TGTGCCAGCAGTACAGGGTGGGGAGGGACTGAAGCTTTCTTT.

The genes are TRBV2 and TRBJ1-2; no firm D call. Trimming stripped 6 bases from V and 4 bases from J, with 9 bases between. The CDR3 loop spans 12 amino acids. Looked up from germline, CDR1 is SNHLY and CDR2 is FYNNEI. As DNA, the CDR3 is TGTGCCAGCAGGCTGGGAGGCTATGGCTACACCTTC. It encodes CASRLGGYGYTF.

As for this clone: The sample has other DNA sequences that encode this CDR3 too. The chain has TRBV6-6 and TRBJ2-2; D call uncertain. CDR1 is MNHNY, CDR2 SVGAGI, per germline (reference sequence). The length of the CDR3 is 12 residues. V was shortened by 2 bases and J by 6 bases, with 4 bases between the two germline ends. The CDR3 is CASSYLAGELFF. The CDR3 DNA is TGTGCCAGCAGTTACCTAGCCGGGGAGCTGTTTTTT.

This chain links TRBV5-1 with TRBJ1-2; 7 nucleotides align to TRBD1. V lost 0 bases to trimming and J lost 6 bases; unmatched junction nucleotides: 14. The CDR3 is 17 amino acids. Germline V CDR1 and CDR2: SGHRS, YFSETQ. This CDR3 is CASSLGLGTAPRDGYTF. The CDR3 nucleotides are TGCGCCAGCAGCTTGGGCCTTGGGACAGCTCCCCGAGATGGCTACACCTTC.

The rearrangement joins TRBV25-1 to TRBJ2-3; D is ambiguous. The V end lost 6 bases, the J end lost 6 bases, and 10 bases lay between the germline ends. This CDR3 is 12 amino acids long. The V gene's germline CDR1 is MGHDK and CDR2 SYGVNS. CDR3 loop: CASSRRADTQYF. Here the CDR3 DNA reads TGTGCCAGCAGCCGAAGGGCGGATACGCAGTATTTT.

This clone was seen just once. The V and J genes are TRBV5-1 and TRBJ1-1, with D perhaps matching TRBD1 (6 bases). The CDR3 totals 14 residues. V shed 3 bases and J shed 5 bases, with 14 bases lying between them. CDR1 is SGHRS and CDR2 is YFSETQ in the germline V gene. CDR3 bases: TGCGCCAGCAGCTCCCAGGGGAAAGGGACTGAAGCTTTCTTT. Protein product: CASSSQGKGTEAFF.

The V and J genes are TRBV30 and TRBJ1-2, with D perhaps matching TRBD1 (5 bases). CDR3 length: 14 amino acids. V was clipped by 4 bases and J by 8 bases, with 20 bases between them. Germline CDR1 is GTSNPN and CDR2 is SVGIG (reference sequence). CDR3 amino acids: CAWTAGGRLEGYTF. CDR3 DNA: TGTGCCTGGACCGCCGGGGGACGACTGGAGGGCTACACCTTC.

J is TRBJ2-7 and V is TRBV4-3, with D unclear. Germline-derived CDR1 and CDR2 are LGHNA and YSLEER. The CDR3 is made up of 16 amino acids. V shed 4 bases and J shed 2 bases, with 18 bases lying between them. CDR3 coding DNA: TGCGCCAGCAGCCTGCTCGGCCATGGGGTCCCCTACGAGCAGTACTTC. Translated: CASSLLGHGVPYEQYF.

The chain combines TRBV19 with TRBJ2-7; D is ambiguous. The V end lost 10 bases, the J end lost 4 bases, and 14 bases lay between the germline ends. Germline lookup yields CDR1 LNHDA and CDR2 SQIVND (reference sequence). This CDR3 has 12 amino acids. The DNA of the CDR3 is TGTGCCACCTCGACGCTGAAGTACGAGCAGTACTTC. It translates to CATSTLKYEQYF.

The chain links TRBV7-6 to TRBJ2-5; 9 bases map to TRBD1. CDR1 and CDR2 from the germline V gene are SGHVS and FNYEAQ. V lost 3 bases, J lost 5 bases, and 4 bases stayed unmatched. This CDR3 contains 14 residues. In DNA, the CDR3 is TGTGCCAGCAGCTTGGGACAGGGCGCGGAGACCCAGTACTTC. As protein: CASSLGQGAETQYF.

J is TRBJ2-3 and V is TRBV10-3; D is undetermined. There are 15 residues in the CDR3. Trimming left V 0 bases short and J 4 bases short, with 11 bases between. Germline CDR1 reads ENHRY; CDR2 reads SYGVKD. As DNA, the CDR3 is TGTGCCATCAGTGAGTCGCAGGTTGGTGCAGATACGCAGTATTTT. The encoded protein is CAISESQVGADTQYF.